This T cell receptor beta chain emerged from a study of blood T cell repertoires in COVID-19. For the study at large: T cells, B-cell-depleted T cells, or PBMCs supplied cDNA or gDNA.

Assay used: immunoSEQ multiplex PCR; TCRdb lists only in-frame clones, some missing. The sample shows about 440,000 clones, roughly 91% of them seen only once. The source material was PBMCs or T cells enriched from blood (not recorded which). This clonotype was obtained from a man younger than 30 who had recovered from COVID-19.

CDR3 sequence (DNA): TGTGCCAGCAGCGGGGACAGGGGCCGCGATGAAAAACTGTTTTTT. Its protein is CASSGDRGRDEKLFF. The chain couples TRBV2 to TRBJ1-4; 10 nucleotides match TRBD1. Losses at the gene ends were 6 bases for V and 6 bases for J; bases not matched to a gene: 7. The V gene's germline CDR1 is SNHLY and CDR2 FYNNEI. The CDR3 is 15 residues long.